The table lists the clone carrying this TCR beta chain with a few counts. Run at survey level, the immunoSEQ assay was version v3.0. TCRdb's copy holds only in-frame clones and misses some; the assay was immunoSEQ multiplex PCR. This table has about 22,000 clones, about 88% appearing once. The sample comes from a study of long-term antiretroviral therapy in people with HIV. V shed 5 bases and J 2 bases; nucleotides not matched to a gene: 11. Per germline, CDR1 SGHVS and CDR2 FQNEAQ. This CDR3 region has 16 residues. The chain links TRBV7-8 to TRBJ1-2, with 7 nucleotides matching TRBD1. The TCR was taken from a man aged 55-75 years with HIV. Sequencing used unsorted PBMCs, obtained 0.6 years after starting antiretroviral therapy. CDR3 in DNA: TGTGCCAGCAGCCTCGGGTCGACAGGGTTCAACTATGGCTACACCTTC. Protein: CASSLGSTGFNYGYTF.